The clone carrying this T cell receptor (beta chain) was counted many times. Its antigen is still unknown. This sample is drawn from a study of T cells in Graves' hyperthyroidism and ophthalmopathy. The CDR3 spans 15 residues. CDR1 is MDHEN and CDR2 is SYDVKM in the germline V gene. The J segment lost 6 bases and the V segment lost 3 bases, leaving 9 bases of the junction unmatched. Study-wide points: Most expanded thyroid clonotypes above 0.001 recurred in blood.

Researchers amplified the TCR beta CDR3 regions from RNA transcripts. The HTBI primer set served for first-round RT-PCR of the TCR CDR3. In TCRdb, the multiplex PCR reads were re-called with MiXCR into one record per CDR3 protein. The data contain some 560,000 distinct CDR3 sequences, 14% of them seen just once; the ten biggest clones take up about 15%. The sequence came from a woman in her 40s with Graves' hyperthyroidism. Sequencing input: blood. This sequence joins TRBV28 and TRBJ2-3; 7 bases align to TRBD2. The DNA for the CDR3 is TGTGCCAGCAGTTTCCAGAGTGGGGGGGACGATACGCAGTATTTT. Translating it yields CASSFQSGGDDTQYF.